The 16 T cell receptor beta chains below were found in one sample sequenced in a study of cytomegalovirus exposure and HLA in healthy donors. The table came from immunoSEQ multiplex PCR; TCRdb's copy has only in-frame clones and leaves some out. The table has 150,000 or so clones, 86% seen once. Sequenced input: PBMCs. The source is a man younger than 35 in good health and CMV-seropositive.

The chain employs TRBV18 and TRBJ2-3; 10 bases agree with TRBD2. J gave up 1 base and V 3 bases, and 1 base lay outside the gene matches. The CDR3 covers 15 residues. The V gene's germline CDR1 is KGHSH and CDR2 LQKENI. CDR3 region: CASSPGTSGTDTQYF. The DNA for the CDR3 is TGTGCCAGCTCACCGGGGACTAGCGGCACAGATACGCAGTATTTT.

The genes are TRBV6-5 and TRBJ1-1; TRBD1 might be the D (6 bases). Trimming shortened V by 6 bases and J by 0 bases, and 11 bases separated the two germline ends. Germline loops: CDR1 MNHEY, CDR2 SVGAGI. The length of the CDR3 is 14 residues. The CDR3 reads CASSQGQLNTEAFF. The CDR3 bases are TGTGCCAGCAGCCAAGGACAGTTGAACACTGAAGCTTTCTTT.

CDR3 sequence reads: CASSQRGSDEQFF. CDR3 coding DNA: TGTGCCAGCAGCCAACGGGGAAGCGATGAGCAGTTCTTC. V and J are TRBV4-2 and TRBJ2-1; D is perhaps TRBD2 (5 bases). The V and J ends lost 2 bases and 8 bases respectively, with 10 bases between them. The CDR3 loop spans 13 amino acids. Germline V gives CDR1 LGHNA, CDR2 YNFKEQ.

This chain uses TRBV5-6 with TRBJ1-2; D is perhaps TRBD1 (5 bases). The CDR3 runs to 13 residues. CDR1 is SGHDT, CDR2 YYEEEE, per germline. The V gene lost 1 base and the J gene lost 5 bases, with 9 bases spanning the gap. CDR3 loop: CASSLLGEYGYTF. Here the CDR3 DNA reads TGTGCCAGCAGCTTGTTAGGGGAATATGGCTACACCTTC.

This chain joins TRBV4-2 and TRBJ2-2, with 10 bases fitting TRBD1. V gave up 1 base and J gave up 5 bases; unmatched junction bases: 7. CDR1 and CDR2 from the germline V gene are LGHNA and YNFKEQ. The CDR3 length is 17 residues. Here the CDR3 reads CASSQARGQGWTGELFF. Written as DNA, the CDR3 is TGTGCCAGCAGCCAAGCAAGGGGACAGGGGTGGACCGGGGAGCTGTTTTTT.

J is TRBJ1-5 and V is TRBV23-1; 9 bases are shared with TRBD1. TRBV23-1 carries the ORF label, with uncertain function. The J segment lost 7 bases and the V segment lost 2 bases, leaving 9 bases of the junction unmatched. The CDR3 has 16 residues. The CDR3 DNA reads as TGCGCCAGCAGTCAACCTACAGGGGGCGCCTGGCAGCCCCAGCATTTT. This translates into CASSQPTGGAWQPQHF.

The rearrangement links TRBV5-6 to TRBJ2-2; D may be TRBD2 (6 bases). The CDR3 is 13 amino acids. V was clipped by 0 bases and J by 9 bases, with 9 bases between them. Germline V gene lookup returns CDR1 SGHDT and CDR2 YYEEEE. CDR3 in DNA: TGTGCCAGCAGCTTGGGACTAGTTCGGGAGCTGTTTTTT. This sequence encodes CASSLGLVRELFF.

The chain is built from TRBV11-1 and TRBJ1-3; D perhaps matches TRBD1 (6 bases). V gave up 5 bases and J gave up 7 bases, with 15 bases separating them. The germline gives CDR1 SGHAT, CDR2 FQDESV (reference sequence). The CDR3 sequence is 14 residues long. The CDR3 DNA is TGTGCCAGCAGCGTAACAGGGAGCTTGAACACCATATATTTT. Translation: CASSVTGSLNTIYF. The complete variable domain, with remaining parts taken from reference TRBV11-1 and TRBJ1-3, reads EAEVAQSPRYKITEKSQAVAFWCDPISGHATLYWYRQILGQGPELLVQFQDESVVDDSQLPKDRFSAERLKGVDSTLKIQPAELGDSAMYLCASSVTGSLNTIYFGEGSWLTVV.

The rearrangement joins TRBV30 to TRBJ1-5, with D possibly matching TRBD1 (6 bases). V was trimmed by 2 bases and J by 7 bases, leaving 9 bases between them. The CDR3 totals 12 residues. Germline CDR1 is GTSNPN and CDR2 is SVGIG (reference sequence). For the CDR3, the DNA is TGTGCCTGGAGTAGGGGGAGCCAGCCCCAGCATTTT. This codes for CAWSRGSQPQHF.

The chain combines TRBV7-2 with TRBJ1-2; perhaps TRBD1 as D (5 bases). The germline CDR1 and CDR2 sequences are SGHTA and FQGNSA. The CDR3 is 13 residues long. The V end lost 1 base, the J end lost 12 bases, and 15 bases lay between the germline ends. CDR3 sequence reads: CASSLDGGIRHTF. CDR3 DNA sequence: TGTGCCAGCAGCTTAGACGGGGGAATCAGGCACACCTTC.

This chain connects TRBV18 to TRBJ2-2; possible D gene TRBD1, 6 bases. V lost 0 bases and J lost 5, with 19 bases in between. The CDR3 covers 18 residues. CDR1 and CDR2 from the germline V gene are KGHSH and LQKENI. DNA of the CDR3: TGTGCCAGCTCACCACCCGGTCGGACAGTGCGGCGGACCGGGGAGCTGTTTTTT. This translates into CASSPPGRTVRRTGELFF.

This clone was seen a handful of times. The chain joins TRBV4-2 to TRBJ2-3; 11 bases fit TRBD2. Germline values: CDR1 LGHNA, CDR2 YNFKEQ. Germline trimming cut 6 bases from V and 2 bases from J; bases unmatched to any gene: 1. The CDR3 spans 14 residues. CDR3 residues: CASRGLAVTDTQYF. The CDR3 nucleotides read TGTGCCAGCAGGGGACTAGCGGTCACAGATACGCAGTATTTT.

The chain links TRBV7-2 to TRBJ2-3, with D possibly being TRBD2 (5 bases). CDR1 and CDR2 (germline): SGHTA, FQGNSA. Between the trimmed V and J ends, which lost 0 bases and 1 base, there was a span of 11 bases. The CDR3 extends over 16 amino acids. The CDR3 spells CASSLAPAGGTDTQYF. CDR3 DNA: TGTGCCAGCAGCTTAGCGCCGGCGGGCGGCACAGATACGCAGTATTTT.

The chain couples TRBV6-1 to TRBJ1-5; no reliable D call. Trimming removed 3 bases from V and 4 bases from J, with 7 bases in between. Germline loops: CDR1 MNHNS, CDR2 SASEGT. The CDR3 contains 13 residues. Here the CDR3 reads CASSDPLNQPQHF. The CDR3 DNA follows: TGTGCCAGCAGTGACCCCCTGAATCAGCCCCAGCATTTT.

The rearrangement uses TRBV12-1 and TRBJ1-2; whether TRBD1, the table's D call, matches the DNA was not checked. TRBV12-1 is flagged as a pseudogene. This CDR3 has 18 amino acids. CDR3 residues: CASSFAGARRGMIYGYTF. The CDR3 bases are TGTGCCAGCAGCTTTGCGGGGGCAAGAAGAGGCATGATCTATGGCTACACCTTC.

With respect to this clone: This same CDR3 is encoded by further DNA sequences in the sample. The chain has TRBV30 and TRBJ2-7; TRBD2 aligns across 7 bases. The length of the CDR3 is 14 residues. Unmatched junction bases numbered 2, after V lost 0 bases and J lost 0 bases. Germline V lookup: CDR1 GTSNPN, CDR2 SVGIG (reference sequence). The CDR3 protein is CAWSVGGGSYEQYF. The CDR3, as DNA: TGTGCCTGGAGTGTGGGCGGGGGCTCCTACGAGCAGTACTTC. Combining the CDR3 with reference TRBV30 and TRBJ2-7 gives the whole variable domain SQTIHQWPATLVQPVGSPLSLECTVEGTSNPNLYWYRQAAGRGLQLLFYSVGIGQISSEVPQNLSASRPQDRQFILSSKKLLLSDSGFYLCAWSVGGGSYEQYFGPGTRLTVT.